These 9 T cell receptor beta chains share one sample of origin, sequenced in a study of T cells in women clearing cervical HPV infection. Clones were read by immunoSEQ multiplex PCR, and TCRdb kept only the in-frame ones, dropping some. The data show under 45,000 clones, and the top ten clones hold roughly 5.2%. What was sequenced was blood buffy coat. The source of these receptors is a woman aged 18 to 75 with a cervical HPV16 infection that either progressed to CIN3+ or cleared (not recorded which).

This chain's CDR3 is CASNRYSGANVLTF. The DNA read from the CDR3 is TGTGCCAGTAATCGGTACTCTGGGGCCAACGTC. The chain recombines TRBV19 with TRBJ2-6, with D unresolved. The read terminates 3 residues before the CDR3 end, so the remaining end is supplied by the germline J gene. The CDR3 contains 14 residues. The germline V and J ends were trimmed by 7 bases and 0 bases, with 7 bases remaining between them. Per germline, CDR1 LNHDA and CDR2 SQIVND (reference sequence).

A note on this clone: The read comes to an end 3 residues before the CDR3 does, leaving the germline J gene to fill in the end. V usage is TRBV6-2 or TRBV6-3 and J usage is TRBJ2-7; maybe TRBD1 (6 bases). The CDR3 has 15 amino acids. V shed 8 bases and J shed 0 bases, with 17 bases lying between them. The germline CDR1 and CDR2 sequences are MNHEY and SVGEGT. CDR3 bases read: TGTGCCAGCGGAGGCTCCGGGACAATCTCCTACGAG. Translated, it gives CASGGSGTISYE. The CDR3, in full, reads CASGGSGTISYEQYF.

In the case of this clone: The observed sequence ends 3 residues before the CDR3 terminus, with the missing tail filled in from the germline J gene. The V call is TRBV29-1, the J call TRBJ2-1, with 12 bases fitting TRBD2. The V gene end was trimmed by 1 base and the J gene end by 8 bases; junction bases not matched to a gene: 6. Germline V CDR1 and CDR2: SQVTM, ANQGSEA. The CDR3 has 15 amino acids. The sequenced part of the CDR3 DNA is TGCAGCGTTGAAGTTCCTAGCGGGAGGGCCTATGAG. Residues: CSVEVPSGRAYE. The CDR3 reads in full as CSVEVPSGRAYEQFF.

A remark on this clone: The read falls 3 residues short of the CDR3 end, and the missing part is taken from the germline J gene. The chain uses TRBV18 and TRBJ2-2; tentatively, D is TRBD1 (5 bases). Trimming removed 2 bases from V and 8 bases from J, with 18 bases in between. CDR3 length equals 16 residues. Germline CDR1 is KGHSH and CDR2 is LQKENI. The chain's CDR3 is CASSPSQARESGELFF. The sequenced CDR3 bases are TGTGCCAGCTCACCATCACAGGCCCGAGAATCGGGGGAG.

For this clone: The DNA ends 3 residues before the CDR3 does, and the rest of the CDR3 is filled in from the germline J gene. The chain has TRBV20-1 and TRBJ2-7, with D possibly being TRBD2 (5 bases). Germline CDR1 DFQATT, CDR2 SNEGSKA (reference sequence). Trimming removed 4 bases from V and 0 bases from J, with 10 bases in between. The CDR3 is made up of 13 amino acids. Incomplete CDR3 DNA: TGCAGTGCTACGGGGAAGAGCTCCTACGAG. Protein product: CSATGKSSYE. The entire CDR3 reads CSATGKSSYEQYF.

Regarding this clone: With the read ending 3 residues before the CDR3 end, the germline J gene is used to fill in that end. The genes are TRBV19 and TRBJ1-2; 7 bases fit TRBD1. CDR1 LNHDA and CDR2 SQIVND come from the germline V gene (reference sequence). The CDR3 runs 14 residues. The CDR3 DNA, read in part, is TGTGCCAGTAGTATAGCAGGGGGATCCTACGAC. Its protein product is CASSIAGGSYD. The whole CDR3 protein is CASSIAGGSYDYTF. Full variable domain (outside the CDR3, taken from reference TRBV19 and TRBJ1-2): DGGITQSPKYLFRKEGQNVTLSCEQNLNHDAMYWYRQDPGQGLRLIYYSQIVNDFQKGDIAEGYSVSREKKESFPLTVTSAQKNPTAFYLCASSIAGGSYDYTFGSGTRLTVV.

Comment on this clone: The read halts 3 residues ahead of the CDR3 end, with the missing end drawn from the germline J gene. V and J are TRBV6-1 and TRBJ2-2, with TRBD1 identical over 7 bases. Germline assignment: CDR1 MNHNS and CDR2 SASEGT. This CDR3 has 14 residues. The V gene end was trimmed by 4 bases and the J gene end by 5 bases; junction bases not matched to a gene: 4. The CDR3 sequence is CASSGETGTGELFF. CDR3 DNA (partial): TGTGCCAGCAGTGGCGAGACAGGGACCGGGGAG.

About this clone: Sequencing ends 3 residues short of the CDR3 end; the germline J gene provides the rest. This chain joins TRBV19 and TRBJ2-1; 12 bases match TRBD2. With V trimmed by 5 bases and J by 4 bases, 0 bases remained unmatched. Germline CDR1 is LNHDA and CDR2 is SQIVND (reference sequence). The CDR3 loop spans 14 amino acids. The covered CDR3 bases are TGTGCCAGTAGTGGACTAGCGGGATACAATGAG. Residues: CASSGLAGYNE. The complete CDR3 reads CASSGLAGYNEQFF.

Comment on this clone: The observed sequence ends 3 residues before the CDR3 terminus, with the missing tail filled in from the germline J gene. This chain uses TRBV18 with TRBJ1-5, with TRBD1 matching 7 bases. V lost 6 bases to trimming and J lost 4 bases; unmatched junction nucleotides: 6. The CDR3 has 14 amino acids. CDR1 KGHSH and CDR2 LQKENI come from the germline V gene. The sequenced part of the CDR3 DNA is TGTGCCAGCTCGACCACAGGGGTTAATCAGCCC. This translates into CASSTTGVNQP. The whole CDR3 sequence is CASSTTGVNQPQHF.